The 10 T cell receptor beta chains below all came from one sample that was sequenced in a study of blood T cell repertoires in COVID-19. Sequenced by immunoSEQ multiplex PCR; TCRdb stores in-frame clones only, minus some. Of around 380,000 clones detected, roughly four fifths appear once; the ten largest clones hold under 1.2%. Sequencing was done on a sample of peripheral blood. These receptors were taken from a human donor with acute or convalescent COVID-19. The donor label of this sample is uncertain.

The rearrangement links TRBV28 to TRBJ2-7; the match to TRBD1 covers 9 bases. V shed 2 bases, J shed 0 bases, and the junction held 2 bases outside the gene matches. The CDR3 spans 15 residues. Germline V gene sequence: CDR1 MDHEN, CDR2 SYDVKM. The CDR3 loop reads CASSLVGQGSYEQYF. In DNA form, the CDR3 reads TGTGCCAGCAGTTTAGTGGGACAGGGCTCCTACGAGCAGTACTTC.

The chain has TRBV4-1 and TRBJ2-3; D possibly corresponds to TRBD2 (6 bases). Germline V gene lookup returns CDR1 MGHRA and CDR2 YSYEKL. The CDR3 loop spans 15 amino acids. Deletions cut 1 base from V and 1 base from J, with 9 bases between. The CDR3 here is CASSQGGVGTDTQYF. The DNA of the CDR3 is TGCGCCAGCAGCCAAGGGGGGGTGGGCACAGATACGCAGTATTTT.

The J gene is TRBJ2-1, the V gene TRBV6-1; D is possibly TRBD1 (5 bases). CDR3 length: 16 residues. V was trimmed by 4 bases and J by 6 bases, leaving 19 bases between them. CDR1 is MNHNS and CDR2 is SASEGT in the germline V gene. The DNA for the CDR3 is TGTGCCAGCAGTGGGCCAGGGTATTGGTTAAGCAATGAGCAGTTCTTC. This gives the protein CASSGPGYWLSNEQFF.

The chain recombines TRBV29-1 with TRBJ2-1, with D perhaps TRBD2 (5 bases). There are 13 residues in the CDR3. Germline CDR1 and CDR2: SQVTM and ANQGSEA. The V end lost 3 bases, the J end lost 6 bases, and 12 bases lay between the germline ends. Written as DNA, the CDR3 is TGCAGCGTTGACGCGAGGGCATCCAATGAGCAGTTCTTC. Translating gives CSVDARASNEQFF.

J is TRBJ2-3 and V is TRBV6-5; D gene uncertain. This CDR3 contains 12 residues. The ends were cut back, 5 bases at V and 4 bases at J, with 7 bases in the middle. Germline V gene sequence: CDR1 MNHEY, CDR2 SVGAGI. The DNA of the CDR3 is TGTGCCAGCAGTCCTTTTCCAGATACGCAGTATTTT. This translates into CASSPFPDTQYF.

V usage is TRBV19 and J usage is TRBJ2-1; 15 nucleotides match TRBD2. The CDR3 spans 16 residues. V lost 4 bases to trimming and J lost 8 bases; unmatched junction nucleotides: 6. Germline V lookup: CDR1 LNHDA, CDR2 SQIVND (reference sequence). CDR3 sequence reads: CASSSGTSGRMDEQFF. The CDR3 coding sequence is TGTGCCAGTAGTAGCGGGACTAGCGGGAGGATGGATGAGCAGTTCTTC.

J is TRBJ2-4 and V is TRBV6-1, with D perhaps matching TRBD1 (6 bases). V was cut by 2 bases and J by 6 bases, with 8 bases left in between. CDR1 MNHNS and CDR2 SASEGT come from the germline V gene. The CDR3 covers 13 residues. Here the CDR3 DNA reads TGTGCCAGCAGTGAATTGGACAGAAACATTCAGTACTTC. Encoded protein: CASSELDRNIQYF.

The gene calls are TRBV6-5 and TRBJ2-2; 9 bases are shared with TRBD1. This CDR3 spans 15 amino acids. CDR1 and CDR2 from the germline V gene are MNHEY and SVGAGI. The junction had 5 bases not matched to a gene; V was cut back by 5 bases and J by 4 bases. The CDR3 sequence is CASSRDRDPTGELFF. The CDR3 DNA reads TGTGCCAGCAGTAGGGACAGGGACCCCACCGGGGAGCTGTTTTTT.

This chain connects TRBV5-1 to TRBJ2-1; 8 bases agree with TRBD2. The CDR3 is 18 residues long. The junction had 15 bases not matched to a gene; V was cut back by 3 bases and J by 4 bases. The germline CDR1 and CDR2 sequences are SGHRS and YFSETQ. The CDR3 DNA reads as TGCGCCAGCAGCTCCGCTAGCGGGCGGGCCCCCGAGTACAATGAGCAGTTCTTC. Translating gives CASSSASGRAPEYNEQFF.

The gene calls are TRBV10-3 and TRBJ2-7; no firm D call. The CDR3 loop spans 14 amino acids. With 8 bases removed from V and 0 bases from J, the gap between germline ends came to 14 bases. Germline values: CDR1 ENHRY, CDR2 SYGVKD. The DNA of the CDR3 is TGTGCCATCGCCCCGGGTGGCTACTCCTACGAGCAGTACTTC. It codes for CAIAPGGYSYEQYF.